Each of the 13 T cell receptor beta chains below was sequenced from the same sample in a study of cytomegalovirus exposure and HLA in healthy donors (dated by TCRdb to the late 2010s). Libraries were built with the immunoSEQ multiplex PCR assay. The multiplex PCR relied on a mix of 60 forward primers for TCR Vbeta segments and 13 reverse primers for TCR Jbeta segments. Not all clones reach the TCRdb copy of this immuneACCESS table, which keeps in-frame sequences only. Checked studies attribute under half of the gap to unresolved V genes and leave the rest unexplained. The sample records approximately 100,000 clones, about 80% of which are singletons. Clones ranked in the top ten supply approximately 3% of the sample. Sequencing was carried out using PBMCs. Source of these receptors: a woman between 35 and 50 years old in good health and CMV-seronegative.

The V gene is TRBV28, the J gene TRBJ2-5; 8 positions agree with TRBD1. The V gene end was trimmed by 2 bases and the J gene end by 4 bases; junction bases not matched to a gene: 15. CDR3 length: 18 amino acids. Germline-derived CDR1 and CDR2 are MDHEN and SYDVKM. CDR3 amino acids: CASSLDLGPAGGIETQYF. CDR3 DNA: TGTGCCAGCAGTTTAGATCTTGGGCCGGCAGGGGGCATAGAGACCCAGTACTTC.

The rearrangement uses TRBV10-3 and TRBJ2-5; D possibly corresponds to TRBD1 (6 bases). Germline loops: CDR1 ENHRY, CDR2 SYGVKD. The CDR3 is 15 amino acids. V was pared by 6 bases and J by 3 bases, with 17 bases between. CDR3 protein: CAISSGVPSEETQYF. The CDR3 nucleotides read TGTGCCATCAGCTCAGGGGTTCCATCGGAAGAGACCCAGTACTTC.

The CDR3 region is CAWSPDIGQPTNEKLFF. Written as DNA, the CDR3 is TGTGCCTGGAGTCCCGATATCGGACAGCCAACTAATGAAAAACTGTTTTTT. This chain uses TRBV30 with TRBJ1-4, with D possibly matching TRBD1 (6 bases). V lost 2 bases, J lost 0 bases, and 16 bases lay in between. The CDR3 covers 17 residues. CDR1 is GTSNPN and CDR2 is SVGIG in the germline V gene (reference sequence). Variable domain in full (rest from reference TRBV30 and TRBJ1-4): SQTIHQWPATLVQPVGSPLSLECTVEGTSNPNLYWYRQAAGRGLQLLFYSVGIGQISSEVPQNLSASRPQDRQFILSSKKLLLSDSGFYLCAWSPDIGQPTNEKLFFGSGTQLSVL.

The chain joins TRBV11-2 to TRBJ2-3; 9 bases are shared with TRBD1. The CDR3 extends over 15 amino acids. Per germline, CDR1 SGHAT and CDR2 FQNNGV. V shed 11 bases, J shed 4 bases, and the junction held 13 bases outside the gene matches. Written as DNA, the CDR3 is TGTGCCTCATCTTGGGACAGGGATTGGGCAGATACGCAGTATTTT. This sequence encodes CASSWDRDWADTQYF. The full variable domain, rest sourced from reference TRBV11-2 and TRBJ2-3, is EAGVAQSPRYKIIEKRQSVAFWCNPISGHATLYWYQQILGQGPKLLIQFQNNGVVDDSQLPKDRFSAERLKGVDSTLKIQPAKLEDSAVYLCASSWDRDWADTQYFGPGTRLTVL.

The rearrangement joins TRBV4-3 to TRBJ2-1; tentatively, D is TRBD2 (5 bases). Germline V lookup: CDR1 LGHNA, CDR2 YSLEER. The CDR3 loop spans 16 amino acids. V lost 0 bases and J 2 bases, leaving 11 bases between the germline ends. CDR3 bases: TGCGCCAGCAGCCAAGATAGAGAGGGAGCCTACAATGAGCAGTTCTTC. It translates to CASSQDREGAYNEQFF.

This chain connects TRBV7-9 to TRBJ2-1, with 9 bases matching TRBD2. J gave up 0 bases and V 0 bases, and 6 bases lay outside the gene matches. Per the germline V gene, CDR1 is SEHNR and CDR2 is FQNEAQ (reference sequence). There are 18 residues in the CDR3. The CDR3 nucleotides are TGTGCCAGCAGCTTAGCCCGAGTAGCGGGAGCCTCCTACAATGAGCAGTTCTTC. Translating gives CASSLARVAGASYNEQFF.

The rearrangement links TRBV7-9 to TRBJ1-3; D unresolved. In germline, CDR1 is SEHNR, CDR2 FQNEAQ (reference sequence). The V gene lost 3 bases and the J gene lost 2 bases, with 14 bases spanning the gap. The CDR3 covers 16 residues. The chain's CDR3 is CASSLGRSVAGNTIYF. CDR3 bases: TGTGCCAGCAGCTTGGGCAGGTCGGTTGCTGGAAACACCATATATTTT. The entire variable domain, with the rest obtained from reference TRBV7-9 and TRBJ1-3, is as follows: DTGVSQNPRHKITKRGQNVTFRCDPISEHNRLYWYRQTLGQGPEFLTYFQNEAQLEKSRLLSDRFSAERPKGSFSTLEIQRTEQGDSAMYLCASSLGRSVAGNTIYFGEGSWLTVV.

This chain joins TRBV28 and TRBJ2-5; 13 nucleotides match TRBD2. Trimming took 4 bases from V and 4 from J; bases not matched to a gene: 6. The CDR3 runs to 16 residues. Germline CDR1 is MDHEN and CDR2 is SYDVKM. The CDR3 is CASSSHRLAGGETQYF. As DNA, the CDR3 is TGTGCCAGCAGTTCCCACCGACTAGCGGGGGGAGAGACCCAGTACTTC.

The rearrangement uses TRBV28 and TRBJ2-5; D is possibly TRBD2 (5 bases). The CDR3 sequence is 15 residues long. V lost 7 bases to trimming and J lost 4 bases, with 19 bases between them. Germline V lookup: CDR1 MDHEN, CDR2 SYDVKM. The CDR3 sequence: CASTPGGSEGETQYF. The CDR3, as DNA: TGTGCCAGCACCCCCGGCGGTAGCGAGGGAGAGACCCAGTACTTC.

The rearrangement joins TRBV11-2 to TRBJ2-5; TRBD2 agrees at 9 bases. This CDR3 comprises 16 residues. Germline lookup yields CDR1 SGHAT and CDR2 FQNNGV. Trimming cost V 4 bases and J 7 bases; bases outside gene matches: 13. Written as DNA, the CDR3 is TGTGCCAGCAGCTCTAGGGTTGCGGGGGGGTATGGGACCCAGTACTTC. Translated, it gives CASSSRVAGGYGTQYF.

This chain connects TRBV5-4 to TRBJ2-2, with D unclear. V lost 4 bases, J lost 6 bases, and 10 bases lay in between. The CDR3 totals 13 residues. Germline V gene lookup returns CDR1 SGHNT and CDR2 YYREEE (reference sequence). Written as DNA, the CDR3 is TGTGCCAGCAGCCCCCAAAGCCCCGGGGAGCTGTTTTTT. Its translation: CASSPQSPGELFF.

The chain combines TRBV21-1 with TRBJ1-6; the table names TRBD1, a call not compared with the DNA. TRBV21-1 constitutes a pseudogene. The CDR3 loop spans 18 amino acids. The CDR3 DNA sequence: TGTGCCAGCAGCAAAGGAGGAAGGACAGGGGGCCATAATTCACCCCTCCACTTT. It encodes CASSKGGRTGGHNSPLHF.

The J gene is TRBJ2-3, the V gene TRBV9, with 11 bases matching TRBD2. Germline-derived CDR1 and CDR2 are SGDLS and YYNGEE. V was clipped by 0 bases and J by 2 bases; unmatched bases: 5. This CDR3 is 17 amino acids long. The CDR3 DNA reads as TGTGCCAGCAGCGTAGCCGGGACTAGCGGTATCACAGATACGCAGTATTTT. This encodes CASSVAGTSGITDTQYF. Based on the CDR3 plus reference TRBV9 and TRBJ2-3, the full variable domain is DSGVTQTPKHLITATGQRVTLRCSPRSGDLSVYWYQQSLDQGLQFLIQYYNGEERAKGNILERFSAQQFPDLHSELNLSSLELGDSALYFCASSVAGTSGITDTQYFGPGTRLTVL.